Here is one TCR beta chain with its context. These data originate in a study of cytomegalovirus exposure and HLA in healthy donors. The CDR3 has 13 residues. The germline V gene has CDR1 MDHEN and CDR2 SYDVKM. J lost 4 bases, V lost 10 bases, and 9 bases had no gene match. 60 Vbeta and 13 Jbeta primers were used in PCR. Using immunoSEQ multiplex PCR, the repertoire was profiled, and TCRdb retains in-frame clones only, with some absent. Among 150,000 to 180,000 clones listed, roughly 80% were seen once. This chain connects TRBV28 to TRBJ2-7; 8 bases align to TRBD1. Sequenced: PBMCs. This clonotype was sampled from a woman in her thirties or forties in good health and CMV-seronegative. CDR3 DNA: TGTGCCACCCTTAACCAGGGGGCATACGAGCAGTACTTC. Translated, it gives CATLNQGAYEQYF.